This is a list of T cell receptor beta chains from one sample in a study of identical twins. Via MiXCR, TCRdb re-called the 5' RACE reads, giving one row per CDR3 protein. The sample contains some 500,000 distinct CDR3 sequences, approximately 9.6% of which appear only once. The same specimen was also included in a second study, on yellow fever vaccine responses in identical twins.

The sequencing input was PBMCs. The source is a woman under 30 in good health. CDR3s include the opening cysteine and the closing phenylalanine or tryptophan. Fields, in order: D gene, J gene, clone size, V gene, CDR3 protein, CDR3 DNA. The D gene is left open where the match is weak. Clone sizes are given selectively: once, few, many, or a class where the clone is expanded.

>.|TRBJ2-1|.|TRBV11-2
CASSLGGVGGVTWDEQFF
TGTGCCAGCAGCTTAGGAGGGGTCGGCGGGGTAACTTGGGATGAGCAGTTCTTC
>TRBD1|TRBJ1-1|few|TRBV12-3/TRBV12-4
CASITGQGETEAFF
TGTGCCAGCATCACGGGACAGGGTGAAACTGAAGCTTTCTTT
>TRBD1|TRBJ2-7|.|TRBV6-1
CASTTTGVAVYEQYF
TGTGCCAGCACCACCACAGGGGTCGCCGTTTACGAGCAGTACTTC
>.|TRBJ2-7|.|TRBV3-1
CASSPPGNEQYF
TGTGCCAGCAGCCCACCGGGAAATGAGCAGTACTTC
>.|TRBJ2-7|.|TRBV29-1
CSVTAATAYEQYF
TGCAGCGTTACAGCCGCCACGGCCTACGAGCAGTACTTC
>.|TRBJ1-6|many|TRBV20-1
CSAREDSSNSPLHF
TGCAGTGCTAGAGAAGACAGCTCAAATTCACCCCTCCACTTT
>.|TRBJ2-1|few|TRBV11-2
CASSLGLAGRMYEQFF
TGTGCCAGCAGCTTAGGATTGGCGGGGCGGATGTATGAGCAGTTCTTC
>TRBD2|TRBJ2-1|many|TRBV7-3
CASSLTSGGLNEQFF
TGTGCCAGCAGCTTGACTAGCGGGGGACTCAATGAGCAGTTCTTC
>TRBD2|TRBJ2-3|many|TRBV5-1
CASSLEGLAGADTQYF
TGCGCCAGCAGCTTGGAGGGACTAGCGGGAGCAGATACGCAGTATTTT
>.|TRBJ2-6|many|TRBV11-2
CASSSAGLVLTF
TGTGCCAGCAGCTCCGCAGGGTTGGTCCTGACTTTC
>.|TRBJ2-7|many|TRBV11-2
CASSFTPYEQYF
TGTGCCAGCAGCTTTACGCCCTACGAGCAGTACTTC
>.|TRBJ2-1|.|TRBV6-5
CASSRSINEQFF
TGTGCCAGCAGTCGGTCAATCAATGAGCAGTTCTTC
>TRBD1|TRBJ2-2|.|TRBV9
CASGGTGRTGELFF
TGTGCCAGCGGAGGGACAGGGAGGACCGGGGAGCTGTTTTTT
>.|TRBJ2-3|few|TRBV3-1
CASSQDLRLGTDTQYF
TGTGCCAGCAGCCAAGATCTCAGACTAGGCACAGATACGCAGTATTTT
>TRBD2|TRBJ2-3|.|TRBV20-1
CSALTGTSGDTQYF
TGCAGTGCTTTGACCGGGACTAGCGGGGATACGCAGTATTTT
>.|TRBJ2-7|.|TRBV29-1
CSVEFADSYEQYF
TGCAGCGTTGAATTCGCGGACTCCTACGAGCAGTACTTC
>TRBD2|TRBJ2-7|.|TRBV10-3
CAISTSVTPGDEQYF
TGTGCCATCAGTACTAGCGTCACCCCGGGGGACGAGCAGTACTTC
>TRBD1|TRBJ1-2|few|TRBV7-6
CASSPTPGTANYGYTF
TGTGCCAGCAGTCCCACCCCCGGGACAGCAAACTATGGCTACACCTTC
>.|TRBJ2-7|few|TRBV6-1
CASTQGGRYEQYF
TGTGCCAGCACGCAGGGGGGACGCTACGAGCAGTACTTC
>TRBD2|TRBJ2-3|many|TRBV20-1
CSARDPLAGADTQYF
TGCAGTGCTAGAGATCCCCTAGCGGGAGCAGATACGCAGTATTTT
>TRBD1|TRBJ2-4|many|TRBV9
CASSRGQAKNIQYF
TGTGCCAGCAGTCGGGGACAGGCCAAAAACATTCAGTACTTC
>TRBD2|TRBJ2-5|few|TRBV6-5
CASSYSMTSGKETQYF
TGTGCCAGCAGTTACTCGATGACTAGCGGAAAAGAGACCCAGTACTTC
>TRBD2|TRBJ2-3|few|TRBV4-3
CASSQASGSLDTQYF
TGCGCCAGCAGCCAAGCTAGCGGGAGTCTGGATACGCAGTATTTT
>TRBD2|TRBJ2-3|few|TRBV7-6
CASSLALASGGTDTQYF
TGTGCCAGCAGCTTAGCGCTAGCTAGCGGGGGCACAGATACGCAGTATTTT
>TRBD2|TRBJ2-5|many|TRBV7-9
CASSRVAGKETQYF
TGTGCCAGCAGCCGAGTAGCGGGGAAAGAGACCCAGTACTTC
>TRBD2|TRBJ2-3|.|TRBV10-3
CAIRTGLAMTSTDTQYF
TGTGCCATCAGAACGGGACTAGCGATGACTAGCACAGATACGCAGTATTTT
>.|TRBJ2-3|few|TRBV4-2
CASSQATDGSSTDTQYF
TGTGCCAGCAGCCAAGCAACTGATGGATCTAGCACAGATACGCAGTATTTT
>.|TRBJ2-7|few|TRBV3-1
CASSQVFRTSYEQYF
TGTGCCAGCAGCCAAGTATTCAGGACTTCCTACGAGCAGTACTTC